This TCR beta chain was observed in a study of blood T cells in healthy people across ages. Study conclusions and caveats: Per-million-T-cell TCR beta diversity fell roughly linearly with age.

This clonotype was found many times. Antigen specificity is unknown. Using a J-beta primer mix together with a sample-barcoded 5' primer, a second PCR was run for roughly 7 to 12 cycles. A template-switch adaptor with 12 random nucleotides tagged each cDNA molecule. MiXCR, run by TCRdb on the 5' RACE reads, gives a single entry per CDR3 protein. The table records 1.5 million to 2 million distinct CDR3 sequences, 28% of them present only once. This CDR3 contains 12 residues. Germline V gives CDR1 KGHSH, CDR2 LQKENI. V was shortened by 2 bases and J by 8 bases, with 7 bases between the two germline ends.

Sequenced input: blood. The chain has TRBV18 and TRBJ2-4; D assignment may be TRBD1 or TRBD2 (5 bases each). The sequence derives from a young woman in good health. CDR3 protein: CASSPGGDIQYF. Written as DNA, the CDR3 is TGTGCCAGCTCACCAGGGGGAGACATTCAGTACTTC.